This T cell receptor (beta chain) was identified in a study of blood T cell repertoires in COVID-19 (TCRdb year 2020). Some background on the complete study: The collaborator samples originated in the United States, Italy and Spain and spanned the acute and convalescent phases of COVID-19. HLA class I and class II types, where available, came from metadata supplied by the sample provider rather than from assay-based typing. The material from the prospective study consisted of cDNA or gDNA derived from T cells, B-cell-depleted T cells, or PBMCs. Nearly every sample came with metadata listing a de-identified subject ID, COVID-19 status, age in years and sex. The repertoires were made available in a free public database intended to serve as a resource for research on the immune response to SARS-CoV-2. Deeply sampled blood TCRbeta repertoires from subjects exposed to, actively infected with, or recovered from COVID-19 were included in the dataset. The samples were drawn from the first 160 participants of the ongoing ImmuneRACE study and from more than 1,000 subjects provided by 6 global collaborators. Study-level results and caveats: How much clinical and demographic metadata was included differed by source and by participant, and the metadata was provided uncurated.

Details on this clone: There is no known antigen for this receptor. No clone much larger than this one lies a single base away; base qualities are absent.

One collaborating source in Seattle enrolled patients while the patients were actively infected and followed the patients over time throughout the course of disease. The collaborating institutions used their own protocols to collect whole blood in K2EDTA tubes. For TCRbeta analysis, collaborators shipped samples in one of three forms: frozen whole blood, isolated PBMCs, or DNA extracted from either of those sample types. TCRbeta CDR3 regions were amplified from genomic DNA using the immunoSEQ Assay, a bias-controlled multiplex PCR. In the paper's pipeline: Nucleated cell counts per sample were estimated from amplification of reference gene primers within the assay. To quantify the absolute abundance of each unique TCRbeta CDR3 rearrangement, sequence reads were collapsed and filtered. For each sample, productive Simpson clonality was calculated as the square root of Simpson's diversity index across productive rearrangements. The immuneACCESS repertoire file appears here via TCRdb, limited to in-frame rearrangements. These files lack a portion of the clones; in checked studies, under half of the deficit traces to unresolved V genes, and the cause of the others is not known. V and J calls plus clone size are reproduced from that table; the DNA served to infer D and trimming. For this sample the table gives 350,000 or so clones, of which roughly 89% were detected only once. The ten most abundant clones make up around 3.9% of the sample.

The CDR3 runs 15 amino acids, cysteine and phenylalanine included. Here the CDR3 DNA is all that survives: 45 bases in frame from base 1. The V end loses 2 bases and the J end loses 2 bases, and a stretch of 13 bases separates them. Taken from the germline V gene (reference sequence), the CDR1 and CDR2 loops are LGHDT and YNNKEL. In this chain, TRBV3-1 (or the pseudogene TRBV3-2) is recombined with TRBJ2-7, and possibly TRBD2, on 6 matching bases. The sequence was collected from a woman in her fifties or sixties with COVID-19, enrolled during active disease. Sequenced material: peripheral blood. DNA sequence: TGTGCCAGCAGCCAATTGCCGGGACTCGCCTACGAGCAGTACTTC. It translates to CASSQLPGLAYEQYF.